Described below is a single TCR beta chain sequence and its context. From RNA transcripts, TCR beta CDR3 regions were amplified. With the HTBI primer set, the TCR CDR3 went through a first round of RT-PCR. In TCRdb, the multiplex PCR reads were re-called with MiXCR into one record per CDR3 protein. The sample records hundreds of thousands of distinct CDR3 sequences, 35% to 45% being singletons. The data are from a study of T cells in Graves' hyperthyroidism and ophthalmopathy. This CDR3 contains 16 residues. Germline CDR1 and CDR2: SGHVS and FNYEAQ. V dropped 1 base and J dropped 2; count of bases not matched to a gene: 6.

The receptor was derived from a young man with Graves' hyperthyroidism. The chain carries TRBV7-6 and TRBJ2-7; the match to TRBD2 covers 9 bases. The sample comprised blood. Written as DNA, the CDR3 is TGTGCCAGCAGCTTAGGGGTAGCGGGGGCAACCTACGAGCAGTACTTC. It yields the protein CASSLGVAGATYEQYF.